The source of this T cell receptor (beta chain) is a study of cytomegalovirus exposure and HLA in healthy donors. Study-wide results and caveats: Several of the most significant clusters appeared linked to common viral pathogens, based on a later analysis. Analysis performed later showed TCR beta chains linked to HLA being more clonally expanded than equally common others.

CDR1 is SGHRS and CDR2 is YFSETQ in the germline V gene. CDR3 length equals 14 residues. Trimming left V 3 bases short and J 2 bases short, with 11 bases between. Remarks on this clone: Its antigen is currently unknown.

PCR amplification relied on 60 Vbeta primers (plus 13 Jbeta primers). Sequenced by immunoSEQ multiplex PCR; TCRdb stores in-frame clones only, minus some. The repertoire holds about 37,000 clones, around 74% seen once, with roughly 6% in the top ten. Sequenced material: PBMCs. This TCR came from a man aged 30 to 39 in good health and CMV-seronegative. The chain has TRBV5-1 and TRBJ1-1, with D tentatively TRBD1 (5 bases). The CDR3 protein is CASSYGDSNTEAFF. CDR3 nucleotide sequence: TGCGCCAGCAGCTATGGAGACAGTAACACTGAAGCTTTCTTT. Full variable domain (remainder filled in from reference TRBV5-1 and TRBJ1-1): KAGVTQTPRYLIKTRGQQVTLSCSPISGHRSVSWYQQTPGQGLQFLFEYFSETQRNKGNFPGRFSGRQFSNSRSEMNVSTLELGDSALYLCASSYGDSNTEAFFGQGTRLTVV.